This passage covers 28 T cell receptor beta chains from one sample sequenced in a study of T cell responses to AZD1222 COVID-19 vaccine. The method was immunoSEQ multiplex PCR; TCRdb's version includes in-frame clones alone and lacks a portion of them. Seen here are 100,000 to 150,000 clones, around nine tenths observed once, and the top ten hold 6.9%. The sequenced sample was peripheral blood, obtained on day 0 of AZD1222 vaccination. These receptors were collected from an adult in good health.

The rearrangement joins TRBV5-6 to TRBJ2-7, with TRBD1 matching 10 bases. Germline CDR1 and CDR2: SGHDT and YYEEEE. The CDR3 loop spans 16 amino acids. V dropped 4 bases and J dropped 5; count of bases not matched to a gene: 12. The CDR3 loop is CASSLGLGQGEDEQYF. DNA for the CDR3: TGTGCCAGCAGCCTGGGCCTCGGACAGGGGGAAGACGAGCAGTACTTC.

The V gene is TRBV6-2 or TRBV6-3, the J gene TRBJ1-2; no definite D call. Germline CDR1 reads MNHEY; CDR2 reads SVGEGT. The CDR3 extends over 15 amino acids. The V and J ends lost 6 bases and 4 bases respectively, with 18 bases between them. CDR3 protein: CASSRMRVTSYGYTF. Here the CDR3 DNA reads TGTGCCAGCAGCCGGATGCGGGTCACCTCCTATGGCTACACCTTC.

This chain uses TRBV4-3 with TRBJ2-1, with D hard to call. Trimming cost V 0 bases and J 15 bases, with 15 bases left between them. The length of the CDR3 is 13 residues. Germline-derived CDR1 and CDR2 are LGHNA and YSLEER. CDR3 sequence (DNA): TGCGCCAGCAGCCAAGATCTTCTGCCCCATCGGTTCTTC. It is translated as CASSQDLLPHRFF.

This chain links TRBV25-1 with TRBJ1-3; no clear D gene. Germline assignment: CDR1 MGHDK and CDR2 SYGVNS. V shed 1 base and J shed 1 base, with 8 bases lying between them. The CDR3 extends over 15 amino acids. The chain's CDR3 is CASSESEHSGNTIYF. In nucleotides, the CDR3 is TGTGCCAGCAGTGAATCGGAACATTCTGGAAACACCATATATTTT.

This clone showed up just a few times. V usage is TRBV15 and J usage is TRBJ2-6; 9 bases agree with TRBD1. The CDR3 runs 16 residues. V trimming: 5 bases; J trimming: 1 base; junction bases outside the gene matches: 3. Germline CDR1 reads LNHNV; CDR2 reads YYDKDF (reference sequence). CDR3 nucleotide sequence: TGTGCCACCAGCTTGACAGGGGGTTCTGGGGCCAACGTCCTGACTTTC. Its protein product is CATSLTGGSGANVLTF.

The J gene is TRBJ2-5, the V gene TRBV15, with a tentative D call TRBD2 (6 bases). Per the germline V gene, CDR1 is LNHNV and CDR2 is YYDKDF (reference sequence). The CDR3 runs 16 residues. Trimming took 2 bases from V and 7 from J, leaving 20 bases between them. CDR3 region: CATSRNIAGIGRTQYF. CDR3 in DNA: TGTGCCACCAGCAGAAACATTGCGGGGATTGGTAGGACCCAGTACTTC.

In DNA, the CDR3 is TGTGCCAGCAGCCCACAGGGGCCAGCCTACAATGAGCAGTTCTTC. As protein: CASSPQGPAYNEQFF. The chain employs TRBV7-8 and TRBJ2-1; TRBD1 matches 7 bases. The CDR3 is 15 residues long. Germline CDR1 and CDR2: SGHVS and FQNEAQ. Trimming at V came to 5 bases and at J to 2 bases, leaving 6 bases not matched to a gene.

The chain is built from TRBV7-9 and TRBJ2-7; D gene uncertain. CDR1 and CDR2 from the germline V gene are SEHNR and FQNEAQ (reference sequence). The CDR3 has 14 amino acids. V lost 1 base to trimming and J lost 2 bases, with 9 bases between them. CDR3 residues: CASSLGARTYEQYF. The CDR3 coding sequence is TGTGCCAGCAGCTTAGGAGCACGGACCTACGAGCAGTACTTC.

V and J are TRBV6-2 or TRBV6-3 and TRBJ2-6; no clear D gene. The V end lost 5 bases, the J end lost 0 bases, and 20 bases lay between the germline ends. The germline CDR1 and CDR2 sequences are MNHEY and SVGEGT. This CDR3 comprises 19 residues. The CDR3 DNA follows: TGTGCCAGCAGTCCCTTCTTTGGCATGATGGCCTCTGGGGCCAACGTCCTGACTTTC. This sequence encodes CASSPFFGMMASGANVLTF.

The chain combines TRBV19 with TRBJ1-3, with D possibly TRBD1 on 6 matching bases. Looked up from germline, CDR1 is LNHDA and CDR2 is SQIVND (reference sequence). V was pared by 7 bases and J by 1 base, with 11 bases between. This CDR3 is 14 amino acids long. In DNA, the CDR3 is TGTGCCAGTAACCAAGGGGGTTCTGGAAACACCATATATTTT. Translated: CASNQGGSGNTIYF. The full variable domain, in which reference TRBV19 and TRBJ1-3 provide the parts outside the CDR3, is DGGITQSPKYLFRKEGQNVTLSCEQNLNHDAMYWYRQDPGQGLRLIYYSQIVNDFQKGDIAEGYSVSREKKESFPLTVTSAQKNPTAFYLCASNQGGSGNTIYFGEGSWLTVV.

The chain carries TRBV19 and TRBJ1-1; D not certain. CDR1 is LNHDA and CDR2 is SQIVND in the germline V gene (reference sequence). The CDR3 runs to 12 residues. Deletions cut 1 base from V and 7 bases from J, with 7 bases between. For the CDR3, the DNA is TGTGCCAGTAGTATAGGGCCCTTTGAAGCTTTCTTT. This translates into CASSIGPFEAFF.

The CDR3 DNA is TGTGCCAGCAGTTACACTCCGGGACCGCATCCCTACGAGCAGTACTTC. This codes for CASSYTPGPHPYEQYF. This chain uses TRBV6-6 with TRBJ2-7, with D perhaps TRBD1 or TRBD2 (5 bases each). The ends were cut back, 2 bases at V and 2 bases at J, with 16 bases in the middle. The CDR3 extends over 16 amino acids. Germline V gene data show CDR1 as MNHNY and CDR2 as SVGAGI (reference sequence).

This clone was seen more than once but under ten times. The chain joins TRBV7-9 to TRBJ2-7, with a tentative D call TRBD1 (6 bases). The V end was cut by 4 bases, the J end by 0 bases, with 10 bases between. The CDR3 runs to 14 residues. Germline lookup yields CDR1 SEHNR and CDR2 FQNEAQ (reference sequence). As DNA, the CDR3 is TGTGCCAGCAGCTCTCGGACAGCCTCCTACGAGCAGTACTTC. Translating gives CASSSRTASYEQYF.

The CDR3 loop reads CASSLAFWGSQETQYF. The CDR3 coding sequence is TGTGCCAGCAGCTTAGCCTTCTGGGGATCCCAAGAGACCCAGTACTTC. This chain uses TRBV7-8 with TRBJ2-5; D ambiguous. CDR1 is SGHVS and CDR2 is FQNEAQ in the germline V gene. This CDR3 comprises 16 residues. V was shortened by 0 bases and J by 1 base, with 12 bases between the two germline ends.

The chain couples TRBV7-2 to TRBJ1-6, with TRBD1 as a possible D gene (5 bases). Germline-derived CDR1 and CDR2 are SGHTA and FQGNSA. Between the trimmed V and J ends, which lost 7 bases and 7 bases, there was a span of 17 bases. CDR3 length: 15 residues. CDR3 DNA: TGTGCCAGCACCGCAGACAGATTTTTGAATTCACCCCTCCACTTT. It specifies CASTADRFLNSPLHF.

The rearrangement joins TRBV7-8 to TRBJ2-5, with 14 bases fitting TRBD2. Germline V gene sequence: CDR1 SGHVS, CDR2 FQNEAQ. Unmatched junction bases numbered 4, after V lost 5 bases and J lost 5 bases. The CDR3 is made up of 15 amino acids. CDR3 loop: CASSRLAGGPETQYF. The CDR3, as DNA: TGTGCCAGCAGCCGACTAGCGGGGGGGCCGGAGACCCAGTACTTC.

This chain connects TRBV30 to TRBJ1-5, with D unresolved. The germline CDR1 and CDR2 sequences are GTSNPN and SVGIG (reference sequence). V lost 0 bases and J 3 bases, leaving 6 bases between the germline ends. The CDR3 runs to 13 residues. The CDR3 region is CAWSVGHNQPQHF. CDR3 bases: TGTGCCTGGAGTGTAGGGCACAATCAGCCCCAGCATTTT.

J is TRBJ1-5 and V is TRBV15; D perhaps matches TRBD1 (5 bases). The germline CDR1 and CDR2 sequences are LNHNV and YYDKDF (reference sequence). V lost 0 bases and J 9 bases, leaving 6 bases between the germline ends. The CDR3 is 12 amino acids. CDR3 sequence reads: CATSRDQGPQHF. The CDR3 region has the DNA TGTGCCACCAGCAGAGATCAGGGGCCCCAGCATTTT.

The CDR3 DNA sequence: TGTGCCAGCAGCTTGGGTGATCTTAATGGCTACACCTTC. The encoded protein is CASSLGDLNGYTF. The rearrangement links TRBV5-6 to TRBJ1-2; D remains unclear. Looked up from germline, CDR1 is SGHDT and CDR2 is YYEEEE. The V end lost 0 bases, the J end lost 6 bases, and 9 bases lay between the germline ends. CDR3 length: 13 amino acids.

This chain joins TRBV7-9 and TRBJ1-5; D uncertain. Trimming left V 4 bases short and J 2 bases short, with 6 bases between. The length of the CDR3 is 13 residues. Per the germline V gene, CDR1 is SEHNR and CDR2 is FQNEAQ (reference sequence). CDR3 coding DNA: TGTGCCAGCAGCTCCCAGGGCAATCAGCCCCAGCATTTT. Protein sequence: CASSSQGNQPQHF. The variable domain in full, completed from reference TRBV7-9 and TRBJ1-5, reads DTGVSQNPRHKITKRGQNVTFRCDPISEHNRLYWYRQTLGQGPEFLTYFQNEAQLEKSRLLSDRFSAERPKGSFSTLEIQRTEQGDSAMYLCASSSQGNQPQHFGDGTRLSIL.

The V and J genes are TRBV28 and TRBJ1-6; TRBD1 matches at 8 bases. The CDR3 length is 15 residues. Per germline, CDR1 MDHEN and CDR2 SYDVKM. V lost 2 bases and J lost 8; bases outside the gene matches: 5. The CDR3 is CASSLSQGAHSPLHF. The CDR3 region has the DNA TGTGCCAGCAGTTTAAGTCAGGGGGCGCATTCACCCCTCCACTTT.

The count of this clone is one. This rearrangement joins TRBV28 to TRBJ2-7, with 8 bases fitting TRBD1. Germline CDR1 and CDR2: MDHEN and SYDVKM. The CDR3 is 13 amino acids. With 6 bases clipped from V and 2 bases from J, the junction kept 3 bases outside the gene matches. The CDR3 DNA reads TGTGCCAGCAGAAGACAGGGGCCCTACGAGCAGTACTTC. Protein product: CASRRQGPYEQYF.

V is TRBV4-3 and J is TRBJ2-7, with TRBD1 as a possible D gene (6 bases). Trimming removed 4 bases at V and 1 base at J, with 14 bases between. The CDR3 spans 15 residues. Germline CDR1 is LGHNA and CDR2 is YSLEER. CDR3 in DNA: TGCGCCAGCAGCCGCGAGACAGGACATTCCTACGAGCAGTACTTC. It is translated as CASSRETGHSYEQYF.

This chain joins TRBV5-1 and TRBJ2-7, with 8 bases matching TRBD2. Germline CDR1 reads SGHRS; CDR2 reads YFSETQ. Losses at the gene ends were 0 bases for V and 5 bases for J; bases not matched to a gene: 7. The CDR3 loop spans 15 amino acids. Written as DNA, the CDR3 is TGCGCCAGCAGCTTGGCCCCGGGACTAGTGGACGAGCAGTACTTC. Translation: CASSLAPGLVDEQYF.

CDR3 DNA: TGTGCCACCAGTGATTCCGGACAGGCCTATAACTATGGCTACACCTTC. Amino acids: CATSDSGQAYNYGYTF. The chain joins TRBV24-1 to TRBJ1-2; 7 bases line up with TRBD1. This CDR3 comprises 16 residues. J was trimmed by 1 base and V by 2 bases; bases with no gene match: 6. Germline lookup yields CDR1 KGHDR and CDR2 SFDVKD.

This rearrangement joins TRBV30 to TRBJ1-5; D gene ambiguous. The CDR3 length is 13 residues. Trimming stripped 1 base from V and 5 bases from J, with 9 bases between. The germline CDR1 and CDR2 sequences are GTSNPN and SVGIG (reference sequence). CDR3 in DNA: TGTGCCTGGAGTGAGGGTGACTATCAGCCCCAGCATTTT. Translation gives CAWSEGDYQPQHF.

The genes are TRBV7-3 and TRBJ2-7; D gene unclear. CDR1 and CDR2 (germline): SGHTA, FQGTGA. CDR3 size: 13 residues. V shed 0 bases and J shed 3 bases, with 6 bases lying between them. This CDR3 is CASSLTSGYEQYF. The CDR3 DNA sequence: TGTGCCAGCAGCTTAACTTCCGGCTACGAGCAGTACTTC.

The chain links TRBV7-9 to TRBJ1-2; the match to TRBD1 covers 7 bases. The CDR3 spans 14 residues. Germline V gives CDR1 SEHNR, CDR2 FQNEAQ (reference sequence). V was pared by 5 bases and J by 3 bases, with 6 bases of the junction left unmatched. The CDR3 DNA reads as TGTGCCAGCAGCCCCGGGACAGTCCACTATGGCTACACCTTC. Its translation is CASSPGTVHYGYTF.